The 9 T cell receptor beta chains below all came from one sample that was sequenced in a study of blood T cell repertoires in COVID-19. Some clones are missing from TCRdb's copy, which holds only in-frame ones; the method was immunoSEQ multiplex PCR. In the table there are 250,000 to 350,000 clones, about 88% of which are singletons. Sequencing input: PBMCs or T cells enriched from blood (not recorded which). The receptors come from a woman aged 45-65 years who had recovered from COVID-19.

The chain couples TRBV18 to TRBJ1-1; D may be TRBD1 (5 bases). From germline, CDR1 is KGHSH and CDR2 LQKENI. V was shortened by 3 bases and J by 5 bases, with 16 bases between the two germline ends. This CDR3 is built from 15 residues. CDR3 in amino acids: CASSPDHQGWTEAFF. DNA of the CDR3: TGTGCCAGCTCACCTGACCACCAGGGATGGACTGAAGCTTTCTTT. The whole variable domain, remainder taken from reference TRBV18 and TRBJ1-1, is NAGVMQNPRHLVRRRGQEARLRCSPMKGHSHVYWYRQLPEEGLKFMVYLQKENIIDESGMPKERFSAEFPKEGPSILRIQQVVRGDSAAYFCASSPDHQGWTEAFFGQGTRLTVV.

The chain joins TRBV6-2 or TRBV6-3 to TRBJ1-5; 9 bases fit TRBD1. Germline V gene sequence: CDR1 MNHEY, CDR2 SVGEGT. The CDR3 is 15 amino acids. J was trimmed by 2 bases and V by 6 bases; bases with no gene match: 5. The CDR3: CASSRQGEGNQPQHF. The CDR3 DNA is TGTGCCAGCAGCCGACAGGGGGAGGGCAATCAGCCCCAGCATTTT.

The chain carries TRBV5-4 and TRBJ2-3; the D gene is possibly TRBD1 (5 bases). The germline CDR1 and CDR2 sequences are SGHNT and YYREEE (reference sequence). Trimming left V 4 bases short and J 0 bases short, with 9 bases between. There are 14 residues in the CDR3. Written as DNA, the CDR3 is TGTGCCAGCAGCCGACAGCTTAGCACAGATACGCAGTATTTT. Encoded protein: CASSRQLSTDTQYF.

There are many counts of this clone. The rearrangement uses TRBV9 and TRBJ2-1, with 15 positions matching TRBD2. The V gene's germline CDR1 is SGDLS and CDR2 YYNGEE. This CDR3 is built from 18 residues. Trimming cost V 5 bases and J 0 bases; bases outside gene matches: 6. The chain's CDR3 is CASSPGTSGGSSYNEQFF. The DNA of the CDR3 is TGTGCCAGCAGTCCCGGGACTAGCGGGGGGAGCTCCTACAATGAGCAGTTCTTC.

The gene calls are TRBV27 and TRBJ2-1; 12 bases map to TRBD2. Germline V gives CDR1 MNHEY, CDR2 SMNVEV (reference sequence). This CDR3 comprises 16 residues. V was pared by 4 bases and J by 10 bases, with 11 bases of the junction left unmatched. CDR3 nucleotide sequence: TGTGCCAGCAGTTCGACCCTAGCGGGAGGGCTTAGGGAGCAGTTCTTC. Translating gives CASSSTLAGGLREQFF.

This clone has only a few counts. This chain's CDR3 is CASSDPPRRNQETQYF. In nucleotides, the CDR3 is TGTGCCAGCAGTGACCCGCCCCGTAGAAACCAAGAGACCCAGTACTTC. The chain uses TRBV6-4 and TRBJ2-5; D remains unclear. Trimming removed 2 bases at V and 0 bases at J, with 13 bases between. The V gene's germline CDR1 is MRHNA and CDR2 SNTAGT. This CDR3 has 16 amino acids.

The chain links TRBV4-3 to TRBJ1-4; 8 bases map to TRBD1. Per germline, CDR1 LGHNA and CDR2 YSLEER. With 4 bases clipped from V and 7 bases from J, the junction kept 8 bases outside the gene matches. The CDR3 is 15 amino acids. The CDR3 protein is CASSPEGQGGEKLFF. CDR3 nucleotides: TGCGCCAGCAGCCCCGAAGGACAGGGAGGTGAAAAACTGTTTTTT.

The genes are TRBV7-2 and TRBJ2-7; D remains ambiguous. Germline values: CDR1 SGHTA, CDR2 FQGNSA. V gave up 1 base and J gave up 0 bases, with 7 bases separating them. There are 14 residues in the CDR3. CDR3 DNA: TGTGCCAGCAGCTTAGGGAGCGACTCCTACGAGCAGTACTTC. The encoded protein is CASSLGSDSYEQYF.

The V gene is TRBV7-2, the J gene TRBJ1-3; 8 positions match TRBD1. V lost 5 bases to trimming and J lost 3 bases; unmatched junction nucleotides: 6. The germline V gene encodes CDR1 SGHTA and CDR2 FQGNSA. This CDR3 comprises 15 residues. The chain's CDR3 is CASSLQGALGNTIYF. The CDR3, as DNA: TGTGCCAGCAGCCTGCAGGGGGCGCTTGGAAACACCATATATTTT. Filled out from reference TRBV7-2 and TRBJ1-3, the complete variable domain reads GAGVSQSPSNKVTEKGKDVELRCDPISGHTALYWYRQSLGQGLEFLIYFQGNSAPDKSGLPSDRFSAERTGGSVSTLTIQRTQQEDSAVYLCASSLQGALGNTIYFGEGSWLTVV.